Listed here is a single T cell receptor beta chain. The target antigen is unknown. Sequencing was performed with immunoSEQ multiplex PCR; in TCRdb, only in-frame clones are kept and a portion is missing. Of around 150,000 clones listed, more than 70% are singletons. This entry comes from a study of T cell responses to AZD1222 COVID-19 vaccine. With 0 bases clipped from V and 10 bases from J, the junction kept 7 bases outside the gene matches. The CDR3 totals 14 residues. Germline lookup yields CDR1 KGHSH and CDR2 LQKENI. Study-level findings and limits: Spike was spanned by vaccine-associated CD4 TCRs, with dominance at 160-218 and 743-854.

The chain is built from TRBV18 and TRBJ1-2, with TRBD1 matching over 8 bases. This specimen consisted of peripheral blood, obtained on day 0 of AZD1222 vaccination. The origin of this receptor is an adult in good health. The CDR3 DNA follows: TGTGCCAGCTCACCACCGGGACAGGCAAATTCCTACACCTTC. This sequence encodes CASSPPGQANSYTF.